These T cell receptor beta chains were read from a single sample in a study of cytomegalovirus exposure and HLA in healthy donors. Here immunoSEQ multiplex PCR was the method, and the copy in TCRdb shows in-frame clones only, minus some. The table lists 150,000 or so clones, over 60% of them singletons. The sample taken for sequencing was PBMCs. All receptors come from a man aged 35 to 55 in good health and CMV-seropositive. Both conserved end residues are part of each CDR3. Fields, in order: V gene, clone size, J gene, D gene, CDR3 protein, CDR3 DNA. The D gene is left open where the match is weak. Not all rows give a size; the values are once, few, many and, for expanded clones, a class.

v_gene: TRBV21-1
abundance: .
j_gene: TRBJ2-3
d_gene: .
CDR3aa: CASSKKDDRDGTDTQYF
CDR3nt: TGTGCCAGCAGCAAAAAAGATGACAGGGATGGCACAGATACGCAGTATTTT

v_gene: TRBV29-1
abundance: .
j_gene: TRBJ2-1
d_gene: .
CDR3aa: CSVYPSDQNYNEQFF
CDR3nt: TGCAGCGTTTATCCTAGCGACCAAAACTACAATGAGCAGTTCTTC

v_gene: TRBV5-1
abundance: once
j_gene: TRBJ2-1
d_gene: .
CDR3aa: CASSLVRDVSYNEQFF
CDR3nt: TGCGCCAGCAGCTTGGTACGGGATGTCTCCTACAATGAGCAGTTCTTC

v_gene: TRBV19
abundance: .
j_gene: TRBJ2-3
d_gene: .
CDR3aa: CASRVASTDTQYF
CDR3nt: TGTGCCAGTAGGGTGGCTAGCACAGATACGCAGTATTTT

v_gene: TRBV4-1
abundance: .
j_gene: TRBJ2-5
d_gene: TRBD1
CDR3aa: CASSWGQGARETQYF
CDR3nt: TGCGCCAGCAGCTGGGGACAGGGGGCCCGTGAGACCCAGTACTTC

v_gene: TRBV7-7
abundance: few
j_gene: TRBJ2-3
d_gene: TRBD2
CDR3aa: CASSPGLAGRADTQYF
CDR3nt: TGTGCCAGCAGCCCCGGACTAGCGGGAAGAGCAGATACGCAGTATTTT

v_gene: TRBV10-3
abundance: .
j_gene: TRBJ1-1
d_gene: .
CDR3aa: CAISGQPNTEAFF
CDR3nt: TGTGCCATCAGTGGACAGCCGAACACTGAAGCTTTCTTT

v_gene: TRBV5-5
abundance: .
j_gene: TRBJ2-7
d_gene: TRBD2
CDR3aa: CASSFLAGALYEQYF
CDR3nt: TGTGCCAGCAGCTTCTTAGCGGGAGCGTTATACGAGCAGTACTTC

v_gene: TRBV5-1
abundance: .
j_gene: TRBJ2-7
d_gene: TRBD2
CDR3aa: CASSLAGGALGEQYF
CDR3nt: TGCGCCAGCAGCTTGGCGGGGGGAGCGCTGGGCGAGCAGTACTTC

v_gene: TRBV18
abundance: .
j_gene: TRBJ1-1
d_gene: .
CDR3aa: CASSPGGSMNTEAFF
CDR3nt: TGTGCCAGCTCACCAGGAGGCAGTATGAACACTGAAGCTTTCTTT

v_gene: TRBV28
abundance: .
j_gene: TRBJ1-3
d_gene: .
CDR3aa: CASNDEGNVVGNTIYF
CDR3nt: TGTGCCAGCAACGACGAGGGAAACGTAGTTGGAAACACCATATATTTT

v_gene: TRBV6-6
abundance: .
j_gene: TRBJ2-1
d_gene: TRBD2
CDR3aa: CASASLAGLYNEQFF
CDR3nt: TGTGCCAGCGCCTCCCTAGCGGGCCTCTACAATGAGCAGTTCTTC

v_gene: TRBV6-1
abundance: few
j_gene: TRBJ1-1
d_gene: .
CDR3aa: CASSRGHLEAFF
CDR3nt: TGTGCCAGCAGCCGCGGACACCTTGAAGCTTTCTTT

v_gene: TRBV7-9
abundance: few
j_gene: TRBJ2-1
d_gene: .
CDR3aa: CASTGDHEQFF
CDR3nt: TGTGCCAGCACAGGGGACCATGAGCAGTTCTTC

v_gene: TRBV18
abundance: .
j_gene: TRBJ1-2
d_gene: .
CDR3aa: CASSNQGVTSNYGYTF
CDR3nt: TGTGCCAGCTCAAACCAGGGTGTGACCTCTAACTATGGCTACACCTTC

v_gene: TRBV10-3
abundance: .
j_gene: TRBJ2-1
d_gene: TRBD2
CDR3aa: CAIRTGTNDNEQFF
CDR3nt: TGTGCCATCCGAACCGGGACTAACGACAATGAGCAGTTCTTC

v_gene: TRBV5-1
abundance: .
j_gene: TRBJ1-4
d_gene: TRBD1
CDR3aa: CASSQGQGPSNEKLFF
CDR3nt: TGCGCCAGCAGCCAGGGACAGGGGCCATCTAATGAAAAACTGTTTTTT

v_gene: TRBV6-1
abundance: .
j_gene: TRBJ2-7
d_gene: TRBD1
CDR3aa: CASSEAGTGRGTYEQYF
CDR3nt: TGTGCCAGCAGTGAAGCCGGGACAGGCCGGGGGACCTACGAGCAGTACTTC

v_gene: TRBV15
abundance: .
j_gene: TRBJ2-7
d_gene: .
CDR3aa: CATSEARGPSDEQYF
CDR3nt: TGTGCCACCAGCGAAGCCCGGGGTCCCTCTGACGAGCAGTACTTC

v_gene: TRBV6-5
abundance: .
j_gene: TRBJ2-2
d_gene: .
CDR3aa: CASSYSTSGAGELFF
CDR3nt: TGTGCCAGCAGTTACTCGACTTCGGGAGCCGGGGAGCTGTTTTTT

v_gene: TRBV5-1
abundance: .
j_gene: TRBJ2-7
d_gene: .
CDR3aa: CASSPTVSSSYEQYF
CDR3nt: TGCGCCAGCAGCCCGACAGTCTCCAGCTCCTACGAGCAGTACTTC

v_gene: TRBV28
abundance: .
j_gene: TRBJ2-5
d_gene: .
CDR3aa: CASSLGFLSVWSTEQYF
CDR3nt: TGTGCCAGCAGTTTAGGTTTTTTATCTGTCTGGTCTACGGAGCAGTACTTC

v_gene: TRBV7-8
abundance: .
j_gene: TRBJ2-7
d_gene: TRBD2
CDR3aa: CASSSGLAGAGYEQYF
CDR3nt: TGTGCCAGCAGCTCGGGACTAGCGGGAGCGGGGTACGAGCAGTACTTC

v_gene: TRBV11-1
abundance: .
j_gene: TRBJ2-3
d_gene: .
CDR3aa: CASSLEGFESDTQYF
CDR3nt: TGTGCCAGCAGCTTGGAGGGGTTTGAGTCAGATACGCAGTATTTT

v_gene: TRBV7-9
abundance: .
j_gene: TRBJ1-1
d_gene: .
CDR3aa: CASSLMTEAEAFF
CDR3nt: TGTGCCAGCAGCTTGATGACAGAAGCTGAAGCTTTCTTT

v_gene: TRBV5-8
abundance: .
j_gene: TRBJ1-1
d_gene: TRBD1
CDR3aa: CASLRQGSMNTEAFF
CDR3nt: TGTGCCAGCTTGAGACAGGGTTCGATGAACACTGAAGCTTTCTTT

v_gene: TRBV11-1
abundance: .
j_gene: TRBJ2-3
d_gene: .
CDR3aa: CASSGGPTDTQYF
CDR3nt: TGTGCCAGCAGCGGCGGCCCCACGGATACGCAGTATTTT

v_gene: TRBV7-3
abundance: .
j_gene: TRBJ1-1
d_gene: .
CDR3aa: CASSPSSGNTEAFF
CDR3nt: TGTGCCAGCAGCCCCTCATCGGGGAACACTGAAGCTTTCTTT